These 3 T cell receptor beta chains were all obtained from the same sample, sequenced in a study of cytomegalovirus exposure and HLA in healthy donors. The PCR used 60 Vbeta and 13 Jbeta primers. Sequencing used immunoSEQ multiplex PCR; TCRdb keeps in-frame clones, though not all of them. The repertoire holds roughly 120,000 clones, around three quarters seen once, with roughly 13% in the top ten. The specimen sequenced was PBMCs. Receptors were obtained from a woman in her forties in good health and CMV-seropositive.

V gene TRBV28 combines with J gene TRBJ2-7; D gene unclear. V was shortened by 7 bases and J by 2 bases, with 18 bases between the two germline ends. Looked up from germline, CDR1 is MDHEN and CDR2 is SYDVKM. CDR3 size: 15 residues. CDR3 amino acids: CASTADTTFTYEQYF. CDR3 coding DNA: TGTGCCAGCACTGCCGACACAACATTCACCTACGAGCAGTACTTC.

This sequence joins TRBV9 and TRBJ2-7; D is unclear. V was cut by 0 bases and J by 3 bases, with 10 bases left in between. Looked up from germline, CDR1 is SGDLS and CDR2 is YYNGEE. The CDR3 is 14 residues long. The CDR3 sequence: CASSVALGSYEQYF. The CDR3 nucleotides are TGTGCCAGCAGCGTAGCTCTAGGCAGCTACGAGCAGTACTTC.

The chain uses TRBV4-1 and TRBJ2-6; 9 bases map to TRBD1. Germline values: CDR1 MGHRA, CDR2 YSYEKL. After removal of 2 bases from V and 2 bases from J, the junction contained 10 bases not matched to a gene. The CDR3 is 19 amino acids. The CDR3 region is CASSQTLQGAGAGANVLTF. In DNA form, the CDR3 reads TGCGCCAGCAGCCAAACGTTACAGGGGGCTGGCGCTGGGGCCAACGTCCTGACTTTC.